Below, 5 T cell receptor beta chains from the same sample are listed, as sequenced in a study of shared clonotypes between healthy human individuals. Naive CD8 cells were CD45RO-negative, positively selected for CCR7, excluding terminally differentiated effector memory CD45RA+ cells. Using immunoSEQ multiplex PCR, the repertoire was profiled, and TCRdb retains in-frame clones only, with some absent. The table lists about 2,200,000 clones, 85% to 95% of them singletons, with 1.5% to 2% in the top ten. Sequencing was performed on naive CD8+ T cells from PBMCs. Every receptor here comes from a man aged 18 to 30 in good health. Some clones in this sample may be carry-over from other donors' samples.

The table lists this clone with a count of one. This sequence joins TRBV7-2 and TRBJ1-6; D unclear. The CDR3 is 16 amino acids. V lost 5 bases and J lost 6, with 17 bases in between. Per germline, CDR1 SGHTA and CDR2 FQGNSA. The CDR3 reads CASSLVGRGSNSPLHF. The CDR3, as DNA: TGTGCCAGCAGCCTGGTCGGGCGTGGAAGTAATTCACCCCTCCACTTT. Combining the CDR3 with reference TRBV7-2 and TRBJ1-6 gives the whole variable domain GAGVSQSPSNKVTEKGKDVELRCDPISGHTALYWYRQSLGQGLEFLIYFQGNSAPDKSGLPSDRFSAERTGGSVSTLTIQRTQQEDSAVYLCASSLVGRGSNSPLHFGNGTRLTVT.

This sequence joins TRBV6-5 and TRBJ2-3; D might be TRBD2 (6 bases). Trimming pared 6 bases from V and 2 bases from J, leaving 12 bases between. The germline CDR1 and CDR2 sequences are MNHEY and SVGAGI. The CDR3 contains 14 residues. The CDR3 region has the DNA TGTGCCAGCAGCCAGGGACTTATCACAGATACGCAGTATTTT. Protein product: CASSQGLITDTQYF.

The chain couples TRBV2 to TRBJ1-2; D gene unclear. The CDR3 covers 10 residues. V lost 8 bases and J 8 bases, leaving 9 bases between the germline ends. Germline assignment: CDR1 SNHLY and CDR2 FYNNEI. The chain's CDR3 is CASEELGYTF. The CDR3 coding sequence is TGTGCCAGCGAGGAATTAGGCTACACCTTC.

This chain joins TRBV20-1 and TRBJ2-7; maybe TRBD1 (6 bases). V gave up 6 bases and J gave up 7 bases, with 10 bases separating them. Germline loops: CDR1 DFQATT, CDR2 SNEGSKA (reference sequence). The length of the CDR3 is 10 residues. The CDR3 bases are TGCAGTGCGACGCAGGGGGAGCAGTACTTC. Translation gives CSATQGEQYF.

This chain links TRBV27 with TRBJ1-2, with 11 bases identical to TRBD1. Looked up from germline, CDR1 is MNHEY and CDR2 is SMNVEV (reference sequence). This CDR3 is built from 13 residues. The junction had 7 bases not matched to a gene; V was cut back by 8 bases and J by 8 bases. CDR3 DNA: TGTGCCAGCTCAAGGACAGGGGGCATGGGCTACACCTTC. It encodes CASSRTGGMGYTF.